The 13 T cell receptor beta chains below come from one sample, sequenced in a study of shared clonotypes between healthy human individuals. The protocol was immunoSEQ multiplex PCR, while the TCRdb copy is restricted to in-frame clones and leaves out a portion. The repertoire consists of roughly 760,000 clones, with over 65% occurring once and the leading ten covering 1.5% to 2%. What was sequenced was memory CD4+ T cells sorted from blood. Subset: CD45RA-negative fraction. Source of these receptors: a woman aged 25 to 39 in good health.

The rearrangement links TRBV7-3 to TRBJ2-1; TRBD2 agrees at 7 bases. The J segment lost 7 bases and the V segment lost 2 bases, leaving 5 bases of the junction unmatched. This CDR3 spans 14 amino acids. Germline V gives CDR1 SGHTA, CDR2 FQGTGA. CDR3 sequence: CASSLGNSGNEQFF. CDR3 in DNA: TGTGCCAGCAGCTTAGGTAATAGCGGGAATGAGCAGTTCTTC.

V usage is TRBV27 and J usage is TRBJ2-1; 11 bases map to TRBD2. J lost 7 bases, V lost 6 bases, and 11 bases had no gene match. Germline CDR1 is MNHEY and CDR2 is SMNVEV (reference sequence). This CDR3 is built from 16 residues. CDR3 DNA sequence: TGTGCCAGCAGGCCCCGATCTAGCGGGAGGCTAAATGAGCAGTTCTTC. This encodes CASRPRSSGRLNEQFF.

The chain carries TRBV4-1 and TRBJ1-4, with no clear D. CDR1 is MGHRA, CDR2 YSYEKL, per germline. V was trimmed by 0 bases and J by 3 bases, leaving 8 bases between them. The CDR3 runs 15 residues. CDR3 DNA sequence: TGCGCCAGCAGCCAAGAAGGTCGGCCTAATGAAAAACTGTTTTTT. Encoded protein: CASSQEGRPNEKLFF.

In this sample, this clone turned up a few times. The chain links TRBV4-1 to TRBJ1-5; D ambiguous. CDR1 and CDR2 (germline): MGHRA, YSYEKL. This CDR3 contains 13 residues. V lost 0 bases and J 6 bases, leaving 6 bases between the germline ends. The DNA for the CDR3 is TGCGCCAGCAGCCAAGAAGGTCGTCAGCCCCAGCATTTT. Translation gives CASSQEGRQPQHF.

V is TRBV2 and J is TRBJ2-4; no clear D gene. CDR3 length: 15 amino acids. Germline V lookup: CDR1 SNHLY, CDR2 FYNNEI. V was pared by 0 bases and J by 0 bases, with 6 bases between. CDR3 residues: CASSEARGAKNIQYF. In DNA, the CDR3 is TGTGCCAGCAGTGAAGCCCGAGGAGCCAAAAACATTCAGTACTTC.

The gene calls are TRBV4-1 and TRBJ2-2, with D perhaps matching TRBD1 (5 bases). CDR1 and CDR2 from the germline V gene are MGHRA and YSYEKL. The germline V and J ends were trimmed by 1 base and 4 bases, with 16 bases remaining between them. The CDR3 spans 17 residues. Here the CDR3 reads CASSQGDSWATTGELFF. CDR3 DNA sequence: TGCGCCAGCAGCCAAGGAGACAGTTGGGCGACCACCGGGGAGCTGTTTTTT.

This clone was recorded once. The chain is built from TRBV28 and TRBJ2-7; TRBD2 agrees at 13 bases. Unmatched junction bases numbered 4, after V lost 6 bases and J lost 2 bases. The germline gives CDR1 MDHEN, CDR2 SYDVKM. The CDR3 extends over 15 amino acids. In nucleotides, the CDR3 is TGTGCCAGCAGCCGAACTAGCGGGAGGGCCTACGAGCAGTACTTC. Translation: CASSRTSGRAYEQYF.

J is TRBJ2-2 and V is TRBV5-5; no clear D gene. Trimming cost V 1 base and J 1 base, with 2 bases left between them. Germline V CDR1 and CDR2: SGHKS, YYEKEE (reference sequence). The length of the CDR3 is 13 residues. CDR3 coding DNA: TGTGCCAGCAGCTTGCAGAACACCGGGGAGCTGTTTTTT. Its protein product is CASSLQNTGELFF.

The sample holds a few counts of this clone. The rearrangement uses TRBV2 and TRBJ2-3; D is ambiguous. This CDR3 spans 12 amino acids. The germline V gene has CDR1 SNHLY and CDR2 FYNNEI. The V gene lost 6 bases and the J gene lost 0 bases, with 4 bases spanning the gap. The CDR3, as DNA: TGTGCCAGCAGACAGAGCACAGATACGCAGTATTTT. Its protein product is CASRQSTDTQYF.

V gene TRBV13 combines with J gene TRBJ2-7; 12 bases are shared with TRBD2. The CDR3 spans 19 residues. Germline V gene data show CDR1 as PRHDT and CDR2 as FYEKMQ (reference sequence). Trimming removed 5 bases from V and 1 base from J; junction bases left unmatched: 15. CDR3 in DNA: TGTGCCAGCAGCCCACCGGGACTAGCGGGTCGACCTAGTTCCTACGAGCAGTACTTC. Its translation is CASSPPGLAGRPSSYEQYF. Supplemented by reference TRBV13 and TRBJ2-7, the full variable domain reads AAGVIQSPRHLIKEKRETATLKCYPIPRHDTVYWYQQGPGQDPQFLISFYEKMQSDKGSIPDRFSAQQFSDYHSELNMSSLELGDSALYFCASSPPGLAGRPSSYEQYFGPGTRLTVT.

This clone was counted between two and nine times. This chain joins TRBV5-1 and TRBJ2-5, with 9 bases fitting TRBD1. CDR1 SGHRS and CDR2 YFSETQ come from the germline V gene. The CDR3 covers 15 residues. V shed 4 bases and J 5 bases; nucleotides not matched to a gene: 9. CDR3 DNA sequence: TGCGCCAGCAGCCGGACCCCACAGGGGGCGGAGACCCAGTACTTC. Its translation: CASSRTPQGAETQYF.

This sequence joins TRBV5-1 and TRBJ2-1; TRBD2 matches 14 bases. The CDR3 loop spans 16 amino acids. Germline assignment: CDR1 SGHRS and CDR2 YFSETQ. J was trimmed by 6 bases and V by 4 bases; bases with no gene match: 6. As DNA, the CDR3 is TGCGCCAGCAGCACGGGACTAGCGGGAGTAGGCAATGAGCAGTTCTTC. Its protein is CASSTGLAGVGNEQFF.

This clone was picked up a small number of times. The chain links TRBV6-5 to TRBJ2-7; 10 positions match TRBD2. J gave up 9 bases and V 2 bases, and 10 bases lay outside the gene matches. Germline V CDR1 and CDR2: MNHEY, SVGAGI. The CDR3 has 15 amino acids. In DNA form, the CDR3 reads TGTGCCAGCAGTTACGGGCTAGCGGGAGATGGTGGGCAGTACTTC. Translating it yields CASSYGLAGDGGQYF.